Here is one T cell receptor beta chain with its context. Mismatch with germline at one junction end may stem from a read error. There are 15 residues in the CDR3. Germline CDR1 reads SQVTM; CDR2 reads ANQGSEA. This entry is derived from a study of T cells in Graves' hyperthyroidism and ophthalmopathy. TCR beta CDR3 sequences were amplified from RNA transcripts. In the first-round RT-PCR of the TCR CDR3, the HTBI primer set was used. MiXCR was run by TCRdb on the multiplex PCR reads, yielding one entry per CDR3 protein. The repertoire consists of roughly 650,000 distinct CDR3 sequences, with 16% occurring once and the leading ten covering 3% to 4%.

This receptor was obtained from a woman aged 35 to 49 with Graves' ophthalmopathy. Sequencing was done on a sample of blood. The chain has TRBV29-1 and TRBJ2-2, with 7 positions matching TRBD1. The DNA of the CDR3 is TGCAGCGCTCAACTACGAGGGACAGCGCCCGGAGAGCTGTTTTTT. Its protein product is CSAQLRGTAPGELFF.